The 30 T cell receptor beta chains listed next were all sequenced from one sample in a study of OX40 agonist ivuxolimab in advanced cancers. Here immunoSEQ multiplex PCR was the method, and the copy in TCRdb shows in-frame clones only, minus some. The table lists over 100,000 clones, under 95% of them singletons, with 1% in the top ten. The input for sequencing was CD4+ or CD8+ T cells sorted from blood, taken in a trial of the OX40 agonist ivuxolimab. Source of these receptors: an adult with an advanced solid tumor such as melanoma, head and neck, liver or kidney cancer.

This chain joins TRBV5-5 and TRBJ2-7, with 8 bases aligning to TRBD2. Germline V gene lookup returns CDR1 SGHKS and CDR2 YYEKEE (reference sequence). With 1 base clipped from V and 0 bases from J, the junction kept 9 bases outside the gene matches. The CDR3 length is 17 residues. In DNA form, the CDR3 reads TGTGCCAGCAGCTTGTACCGTGGAGGGACTAGCTCCTACGAGCAGTACTTC. The encoded protein is CASSLYRGGTSSYEQYF.

This chain connects TRBV4-3 to TRBJ1-1, with TRBD1 matching 8 bases. J gave up 4 bases and V 4 bases, and 2 bases lay outside the gene matches. CDR1 and CDR2 from the germline V gene are LGHNA and YSLEER. The CDR3 length is 13 residues. This CDR3 reads CASSPGTGTEAFF. Here the CDR3 DNA reads TGCGCCAGCAGCCCTGGGACAGGCACTGAAGCTTTCTTT.

The chain carries TRBV6-1 and TRBJ2-7; 9 nucleotides agree with TRBD1. Germline V gives CDR1 MNHNS, CDR2 SASEGT. The length of the CDR3 is 13 residues. J lost 4 bases, V lost 5 bases, and 3 bases had no gene match. The DNA of the CDR3 is TGTGCCAGCAGTTCGGACAGGGGATACGAGCAGTACTTC. It codes for CASSSDRGYEQYF.

The genes are TRBV9 and TRBJ1-1; a weak D match, TRBD1 (5 bases). Per the germline V gene, CDR1 is SGDLS and CDR2 is YYNGEE. This CDR3 has 13 amino acids. V gave up 0 bases and J gave up 11 bases, with 14 bases separating them. CDR3 bases: TGTGCCAGCAGCGTAGATGCGTACGAGGGGGCTTTCTTT. As protein: CASSVDAYEGAFF.

J is TRBJ1-2 and V is TRBV7-9, with D possibly being TRBD1 (6 bases). V was cut by 5 bases and J by 8 bases, with 18 bases left in between. The CDR3 consists of 14 residues. CDR1 and CDR2 from the germline V gene are SEHNR and FQNEAQ (reference sequence). CDR3 DNA: TGTGCCAGCAGCCGCATAAGGGCAGGGGAAGGCTACACCTTC. It codes for CASSRIRAGEGYTF.

The CDR3 DNA is TGTGCCACCGGAACAGTTAACTATGGCTACACCTTC. Its protein product is CATGTVNYGYTF. The V call is TRBV7-2, the J call TRBJ1-2, with unresolved D. The CDR3 is 12 residues long. Germline V CDR1 and CDR2: SGHTA, FQGNSA. The V gene lost 10 bases and the J gene lost 1 base, with 10 bases spanning the gap.

The chain combines TRBV19 with TRBJ1-3; TRBD1 agrees at 7 bases. J was trimmed by 3 bases and V by 4 bases; bases with no gene match: 6. CDR3 length: 15 amino acids. CDR1 is LNHDA, CDR2 SQIVND, per germline (reference sequence). This CDR3 reads CASSTDRASGNTIYF. The DNA for the CDR3 is TGTGCCAGTAGTACCGACAGGGCGAGTGGAAACACCATATATTTT.

This clone was observed a handful of times. The chain couples TRBV5-6 to TRBJ1-2, with TRBD1 as a possible D gene (5 bases). The CDR3 has 15 amino acids. CDR1 and CDR2 (germline): SGHDT, YYEEEE. Trimming stripped 4 bases from V and 1 base from J, with 14 bases between. CDR3 in DNA: TGTGCCAGCAGCCACCGGGGGATTCTTAACTATGGCTACACCTTC. Translation: CASSHRGILNYGYTF.

This CDR3 is CASSQTGTGGQNEKLFF. The CDR3 nucleotides are TGCGCCAGCAGCCAAACCGGGACAGGGGGTCAAAATGAAAAACTGTTTTTT. The V gene is TRBV4-1, the J gene TRBJ1-4; 11 bases map to TRBD1. The germline gives CDR1 MGHRA, CDR2 YSYEKL. The CDR3 covers 17 residues. V gave up 2 bases and J gave up 5 bases; unmatched junction bases: 7.

CDR3 in DNA: TGCGCCAGCGCCAAGGGGGGTGCCACAGATACGCAGTATTTT. Translating it yields CASAKGGATDTQYF. The genes are TRBV4-1 and TRBJ2-3; either TRBD1 or TRBD2 may fit D (6 bases each). Germline V lookup: CDR1 MGHRA, CDR2 YSYEKL. The CDR3 runs 14 residues. Trimming took off 8 bases at V and 2 bases at J, with 14 bases between the two ends.

The chain carries TRBV11-3 and TRBJ2-3, with 11 bases lining up with TRBD1. Trimming at V came to 6 bases and at J to 3 bases, leaving 8 bases not matched to a gene. This CDR3 comprises 16 residues. The germline gives CDR1 SGHNT, CDR2 YENEEA. The CDR3 loop reads CASSAGQGAVTDTQYF. The CDR3 DNA follows: TGTGCCAGCAGTGCCGGACAGGGGGCGGTTACAGATACGCAGTATTTT.

The chain joins TRBV5-1 to TRBJ2-5, with D unclear. This CDR3 is 13 amino acids long. Trimming shortened V by 2 bases and J by 2 bases, and 7 bases separated the two germline ends. Germline-derived CDR1 and CDR2 are SGHRS and YFSETQ. The CDR3 coding sequence is TGCGCCAGCAGCTTTGGTCTACAAGAGACCCAGTACTTC. This codes for CASSFGLQETQYF.

The chain links TRBV27 to TRBJ2-5; no clear D. Germline V CDR1 and CDR2: MNHEY, SMNVEV (reference sequence). The germline V and J ends were trimmed by 6 bases and 3 bases, with 11 bases remaining between them. CDR3 length: 13 amino acids. CDR3 region: CASRPRREETQYF. CDR3 bases: TGTGCCAGCAGGCCCAGGAGAGAAGAGACCCAGTACTTC.

The chain employs TRBV10-3 and TRBJ1-2; no clear D gene. The CDR3 is 15 amino acids. The germline V gene has CDR1 ENHRY and CDR2 SYGVKD. Trimming cost V 11 bases and J 0 bases, with 19 bases left between them. Here the CDR3 DNA reads TGTGCCTCCCGACCTGCGGAGGGAGCTAACTATGGCTACACCTTC. Translated, it gives CASRPAEGANYGYTF.

The chain is built from TRBV6-6 and TRBJ2-5, with 8 bases lining up with TRBD1. Germline V gene lookup returns CDR1 MNHNY and CDR2 SVGAGI (reference sequence). The CDR3 loop spans 15 amino acids. With 2 bases clipped from V and 5 bases from J, the junction kept 7 bases outside the gene matches. CDR3 coding DNA: TGTGCCAGCAGTTACCGAGGACAGGGATTCGAGACCCAGTACTTC. Translating gives CASSYRGQGFETQYF.

The chain joins TRBV5-1 to TRBJ1-1; D gene ambiguous. V was trimmed by 5 bases and J by 7 bases, leaving 12 bases between them. This CDR3 spans 12 amino acids. The germline V gene encodes CDR1 SGHRS and CDR2 YFSETQ. CDR3 DNA sequence: TGCGCCAGCAGGTCAATGGCGGATGAAGCTTTCTTT. Its translation: CASRSMADEAFF. Drawing the rest from reference TRBV5-1 and TRBJ1-1, the complete variable domain is KAGVTQTPRYLIKTRGQQVTLSCSPISGHRSVSWYQQTPGQGLQFLFEYFSETQRNKGNFPGRFSGRQFSNSRSEMNVSTLELGDSALYLCASRSMADEAFFGQGTRLTVV.

The CDR3 loop is CASSPRALGVDTQYF. In nucleotides, the CDR3 is TGTGCCAGCTCACCACGGGCGTTGGGGGTGGATACGCAGTATTTT. The chain couples TRBV18 to TRBJ2-3, with D perhaps assigned TRBD1 or TRBD2 (5 bases each). Germline values: CDR1 KGHSH, CDR2 LQKENI. The ends were cut back, 1 base at V and 6 bases at J, with 14 bases in the middle. This CDR3 is 15 amino acids long.

The chain uses TRBV23-1 and TRBJ2-1; D gene unclear. TRBV23-1 is treated as an ORF (open reading frame) with a function not yet certain. Trimming took off 4 bases at V and 2 bases at J, with 12 bases between the two ends. The CDR3 is made up of 15 amino acids. CDR3 sequence (DNA): TGCGCCAGCAGTCTACCAAAAGGGACCTACAATGAGCAGTTCTTC. Encoded protein: CASSLPKGTYNEQFF.

V usage is TRBV4-2 and J usage is TRBJ2-3; D is unclear. With 5 bases removed from V and 1 base from J, the gap between germline ends came to 10 bases. Germline V gene lookup returns CDR1 LGHNA and CDR2 YNFKEQ. The CDR3 spans 14 residues. CDR3 bases: TGTGCCAGCAGCTTGGGCGGTGGCACAGATACGCAGTATTTT. Translation: CASSLGGGTDTQYF.

The chain carries TRBV19 and TRBJ2-7, with D possibly being TRBD2 (7 bases). The CDR3 is 14 residues long. Germline values: CDR1 LNHDA, CDR2 SQIVND (reference sequence). Deletions cut 1 base from V and 5 bases from J, with 12 bases between. The CDR3 protein is CASSIVGGGHEQYF. The CDR3 DNA reads TGTGCCAGTAGTATAGTGGGGGGGGGCCACGAGCAGTACTTC.

The chain joins TRBV7-9 to TRBJ2-6; 11 nucleotides agree with TRBD1. The CDR3 runs to 19 residues. CDR1 is SEHNR and CDR2 is FQNEAQ in the germline V gene (reference sequence). V was pared by 4 bases and J by 0 bases, with 8 bases of the junction left unmatched. The CDR3 DNA sequence: TGTGCCAGCAGCTCGCGCTCCGGGACAGGGGGCTCTGGGGCCAACGTCCTGACTTTC. Protein product: CASSSRSGTGGSGANVLTF.

The rearrangement uses TRBV7-3 and TRBJ1-2; D possibly corresponds to TRBD1 (6 bases). Trimming removed 5 bases at V and 4 bases at J, with 11 bases between. This CDR3 has 13 amino acids. In germline, CDR1 is SGHTA, CDR2 FQGTGA. CDR3 DNA sequence: TGTGCCAGCAGCCCACAGGGTGCCTATGGCTACACCTTC. Residues: CASSPQGAYGYTF.

This clone was recorded only once. This chain joins TRBV7-2 and TRBJ2-7; TRBD2 might be the D (6 bases). The CDR3 is 13 amino acids. The germline V and J ends were trimmed by 6 bases and 7 bases, with 16 bases remaining between them. Germline V lookup: CDR1 SGHTA, CDR2 FQGNSA. Written as DNA, the CDR3 is TGTGCCAGCAGTGTCGAGCGGGTGGGTGAGCAGTACTTC. Its protein is CASSVERVGEQYF. Based on the CDR3 plus reference TRBV7-2 and TRBJ2-7, the full variable domain is GAGVSQSPSNKVTEKGKDVELRCDPISGHTALYWYRQSLGQGLEFLIYFQGNSAPDKSGLPSDRFSAERTGGSVSTLTIQRTQQEDSAVYLCASSVERVGEQYFGPGTRLTVT.

The chain employs TRBV18 and TRBJ1-2; D perhaps matches TRBD1 (5 bases). The germline CDR1 and CDR2 sequences are KGHSH and LQKENI. This CDR3 has 12 residues. V was shortened by 1 base and J by 6 bases, with 6 bases between the two germline ends. The CDR3 protein is CASSPQGDGYTF. CDR3 DNA: TGTGCCAGCTCACCACAAGGGGATGGCTACACCTTC.

The chain couples TRBV7-3 to TRBJ1-1; tentatively, D is TRBD1 (6 bases). CDR1 is SGHTA and CDR2 is FQGTGA in the germline V gene. The ends were cut back, 5 bases at V and 4 bases at J, with 14 bases in the middle. The CDR3 length is 14 residues. The CDR3 DNA follows: TGTGCCAGCAGCCCTAACAGGGAGGGCACTGAAGCTTTCTTT. Translated: CASSPNREGTEAFF.

This sequence joins TRBV5-8 and TRBJ2-1, with D possibly matching TRBD1 (5 bases). Between the trimmed V and J ends, which lost 2 bases and 7 bases, there was a span of 16 bases. The CDR3 consists of 15 residues. The germline CDR1 and CDR2 sequences are SGHTS and YDEGEE. CDR3 nucleotide sequence: TGTGCCAGCAGCTTCGAGTATGGGGCTTCAAATGAGCAGTTCTTC. Protein: CASSFEYGASNEQFF. Full variable domain (missing parts from reference TRBV5-8 and TRBJ2-1): EAGVTQSPTHLIKTRGQQATLRCSPISGHTSVYWYQQALGLGLQFLLWYDEGEERNRGNFPPRFSGRQFPNYSSELNVNALELEDSALYLCASSFEYGASNEQFFGPGTRLTVL.

The V call is TRBV30, the J call TRBJ1-2, with D uncertain. The CDR3 extends over 14 amino acids. Germline CDR1 reads GTSNPN; CDR2 reads SVGIG (reference sequence). Trimming took off 0 bases at V and 2 bases at J, with 10 bases between the two ends. Written as DNA, the CDR3 is TGTGCCTGGAGTGTAAGTGGGCCCAACTATGGCTACACCTTC. It specifies CAWSVSGPNYGYTF.

The CDR3 sequence is CAASPRITANTGELFF. In DNA, the CDR3 is TGTGCCGCCAGCCCGCGGATTACCGCGAACACCGGGGAGCTGTTTTTT. The chain links TRBV25-1 to TRBJ2-2, with D unresolved. The CDR3 is 16 residues long. Trimming removed 11 bases at V and 0 bases at J, with 19 bases between. Germline V gene sequence: CDR1 MGHDK, CDR2 SYGVNS.

This clone was found once. The chain has TRBV4-1 and TRBJ1-5; D is ambiguous. V lost 0 bases and J 3 bases, leaving 15 bases between the germline ends. The CDR3 runs 17 residues. Germline values: CDR1 MGHRA, CDR2 YSYEKL. CDR3 nucleotide sequence: TGCGCCAGCAGCCAAGATCGAGGGTCGGATGACAATCAGCCCCAGCATTTT. As protein: CASSQDRGSDDNQPQHF.

This clone was detected once. The rearrangement links TRBV6-6 to TRBJ1-3, with 9 bases that match TRBD1. The V and J ends lost 6 bases and 1 base, in that order; junction bases with no gene match: 1. The germline V gene has CDR1 MNHNY and CDR2 SVGAGI (reference sequence). The CDR3 loop spans 14 amino acids. The chain's CDR3 is CASRQGASGNTIYF. The CDR3 DNA follows: TGTGCCAGCAGACAGGGGGCTTCTGGAAACACCATATATTTT.